Sequencing of this T cell receptor beta chain was carried out in a study of T cell repertoires in cytomegalovirus infection. Notes on this clonotype: The antigen remains undetermined.

V trimming: 6 bases; J trimming: 7 bases; junction bases outside the gene matches: 7. Germline V lookup: CDR1 MNHNY, CDR2 SVGAGI (reference sequence). CDR3 size: 15 residues. Findings and caveats of the study: CMV-specific TCR beta clonotypes restricted by HLA-C dominated the ex vivo response.

MiXCR was run by TCRdb on the reads, yielding one entry per CDR3 protein. The repertoire holds about 130,000 distinct CDR3 sequences, with 7% to 9.5% as singletons. V is TRBV6-6 and J is TRBJ1-5; 12 bases fit TRBD1. The sample consisted of PBMCs. The receptor was derived from a human donor in good health (CMV status not recorded). Some clones in this sample may be carry-over from other donors' samples. This CDR3 reads CASRRDRGPEQPQHF. The CDR3, as DNA: TGTGCCAGCAGGCGGGACAGGGGGCCGGAGCAGCCCCAGCATTTT.